Listed below are T cell receptor beta chains from one sample, sequenced in a study of blood T cell repertoires in COVID-19. Sequenced by immunoSEQ multiplex PCR; TCRdb stores in-frame clones only, minus some. The table lists roughly 260,000 clones, roughly 84% of them singletons. What was sequenced was peripheral blood. These receptor sequences come from a woman aged 18-30 years with acute or convalescent COVID-19. Both conserved end residues are part of each CDR3. The D gene is left open where the match is weak. Some rows mark clone size as missing; the rest say once, few, many or name a class of expanded clone.

V,J,size,D,CDR3,DNA
TRBV28,TRBJ1-1,few,TRBD1,CASSHRQGAAFF,TGTGCCAGCAGTCACAGACAGGGAGCGGCTTTCTTT
TRBV18,TRBJ2-7,.,TRBD1,CASSPGTGGKSYEQYF,TGTGCCAGCTCACCAGGGACAGGGGGGAAATCCTACGAGCAGTACTTC
TRBV2,TRBJ1-2,few,TRBD1,CARWTGFGYTF,TGTGCCAGATGGACAGGCTTCGGCTACACCTTC
TRBV18,TRBJ2-3,once,.,CASSRNSGSTDTQYF,TGTGCCAGCTCACGCAACAGCGGGAGCACAGATACGCAGTATTTT
TRBV9,TRBJ1-2,.,.,CASSVDRYGYTF,TGTGCCAGCAGCGTAGATCGGTATGGCTACACCTTC
TRBV5-1,TRBJ1-3,.,.,CASSGGTGLRGNTIYF,TGCGCCAGCAGCGGAGGCACAGGGCTCAGGGGAAACACCATATATTTT
TRBV4-2,TRBJ1-3,.,.,CASSQDYPGPDTIYF,TGTGCCAGCAGCCAAGATTACCCAGGGCCGGACACCATATATTTT
TRBV28,TRBJ1-3,.,.,CASSLELGNTIYF,TGTGCCAGCAGTTTGGAACTAGGAAACACCATATATTTT
TRBV12-3/TRBV12-4,TRBJ1-5,.,.,CASSSQSNQPQHF,TGTGCCAGCAGTTCACAGAGCAATCAGCCCCAGCATTTT
TRBV5-1,TRBJ1-2,.,TRBD1,CASSPNGQGAYYGYTF,TGCGCCAGCAGCCCGAATGGACAGGGGGCATACTATGGCTACACCTTC
TRBV7-3,TRBJ2-7,.,TRBD2,CASSFGLAGVGEQYF,TGTGCCAGCAGCTTCGGACTAGCGGGAGTTGGGGAGCAGTACTTC
TRBV2,TRBJ1-4,.,.,CASGDTTNEKLFF,TGTGCCAGCGGGGACACCACTAATGAAAAACTGTTTTTT
TRBV10-3,TRBJ2-3,.,.,CAIGEASGTDTQYF,TGTGCCATCGGGGAGGCTAGCGGCACAGATACGCAGTATTTT
TRBV11-2,TRBJ2-1,.,.,CASSLIWTVLDEQFF,TGTGCCAGCAGCCTAATATGGACTGTCCTTGATGAGCAGTTCTTC
TRBV6-2/TRBV6-3,TRBJ2-1,few,TRBD2,CASSGGASGSDEQFF,TGTGCCAGCAGCGGCGGGGCTAGCGGGAGTGATGAGCAGTTCTTC
TRBV7-2,TRBJ1-3,.,TRBD1,CASSPQGAGGNTIYF,TGTGCCAGCAGCCCCCAGGGGGCGGGAGGAAACACCATATATTTT
TRBV7-9,TRBJ1-3,few,.,CASSLPVLRSGNTIYF,TGTGCCAGCAGCTTACCCGTACTACGGTCTGGAAACACCATATATTTT
TRBV28,TRBJ1-2,.,TRBD1,CASSSRTGVMPSYTF,TGTGCCAGCAGCTCCCGGACAGGGGTGATGCCGAGCTACACCTTC
TRBV19,TRBJ1-1,.,.,CASRRDSLNTEAFF,TGTGCCAGTAGAAGAGACAGCCTGAACACTGAAGCTTTCTTT
TRBV12-5,TRBJ2-1,.,TRBD2,CASLSSGRNNEQFF,TGTGCTAGTCTCTCTAGCGGGCGAAACAATGAGCAGTTCTTC
TRBV5-1,TRBJ2-2,.,TRBD2,CASTGLAGVTGELFF,TGCGCCAGCACAGGACTAGCGGGAGTCACCGGGGAGCTGTTTTTT
TRBV18,TRBJ2-7,.,.,CASSPRQGSYEQYF,TGTGCCAGCTCACCAAGGCAGGGCTCCTACGAGCAGTACTTC
TRBV19,TRBJ2-6,.,TRBD1,CASSIGTGLSGANVLTF,TGTGCCAGTAGTATTGGGACAGGGCTCTCTGGGGCCAACGTCCTGACTTTC
TRBV5-4,TRBJ2-1,.,.,CASSLDRGEQFF,TGTGCCAGCAGCTTGGATAGGGGTGAGCAGTTCTTC
TRBV21-1,TRBJ2-7,.,.,CASSKESLAGGPCSYEQYF,TGTGCCAGCAGCAAAGAGTCCCTAGCGGGAGGGCCATGCTCCTACGAGCAGTACTTC
TRBV28,TRBJ2-7,once,TRBD2,CASTTGRGTSGYEQYF,TGTGCCAGCACCACTGGGAGGGGGACTAGCGGCTACGAGCAGTACTTC
TRBV28,TRBJ1-4,.,.,CASSLWGRGRANEKLFF,TGTGCCAGCAGTTTATGGGGCAGGGGCAGGGCTAATGAAAAACTGTTTTTT
TRBV27,TRBJ1-6,.,.,CASSPLHNSPLHF,TGTGCCAGCAGTCCACTTCATAATTCACCCCTCCACTTT
TRBV7-8,TRBJ2-1,.,TRBD2,CASSLAWDGRPLLNEQFF,TGTGCCAGCAGCTTAGCGTGGGACGGGAGGCCACTGCTGAATGAGCAGTTCTTC
TRBV7-8,TRBJ1-5,.,TRBD1,CASSADRLAQPQHF,TGTGCCAGCAGCGCGGACAGGCTTGCTCAGCCCCAGCATTTT
TRBV28,TRBJ1-2,.,.,CASSLQAYGYTF,TGTGCCAGCAGTCTTCAGGCGTATGGCTACACCTTC
TRBV27,TRBJ2-1,once,TRBD2,CASSLLGGSSPEQFF,TGTGCCAGCAGTTTACTGGGCGGGAGTAGTCCTGAGCAGTTCTTC
TRBV6-5,TRBJ2-2,.,TRBD2,CASGGVGELFF,TGTGCCAGCGGGGGGGTCGGGGAGCTGTTTTTT
TRBV29-1,TRBJ2-1,.,.,CSAGLPEQFF,TGCAGCGCAGGACTTCCTGAGCAGTTCTTC
TRBV18,TRBJ1-3,.,TRBD1,CASSRKGAAQENTIYF,TGTGCCAGCTCACGCAAGGGGGCTGCCCAGGAAAACACCATATATTTT
TRBV18,TRBJ2-7,few,TRBD1,CASSRRPGQGASTYEQYF,TGTGCCAGCTCACGACGCCCGGGACAGGGGGCATCCACCTACGAGCAGTACTTC
TRBV19,TRBJ2-2,once,TRBD2,CASSITRTSRPGELFF,TGTGCCAGTAGTATAACCAGGACTAGCCGTCCCGGGGAGCTGTTTTTT
TRBV7-2,TRBJ2-7,few,.,CASSARWSGYEQYF,TGTGCCAGCAGCGCACGGTGGTCGGGCTACGAGCAGTACTTC
TRBV4-2,TRBJ1-1,.,.,CASSLTMVVGTEAFF,TGTGCCAGCAGCCTCACTATGGTGGTTGGCACTGAAGCTTTCTTT
TRBV27,TRBJ2-1,.,TRBD1,CASHGQAHEQFF,TGTGCCAGCCACGGACAGGCTCATGAGCAGTTCTTC
TRBV7-6,TRBJ2-1,.,TRBD2,CASSSPLAGGPLNEQFF,TGTGCCAGCAGCTCGCCTCTAGCGGGAGGGCCACTAAATGAGCAGTTCTTC
TRBV19,TRBJ2-2,.,.,CASRRTTTISGELFF,TGTGCCAGTAGACGGACTACCACAATCTCCGGGGAGCTGTTTTTT
TRBV4-1,TRBJ1-5,.,TRBD1,CASSQETGQVNQPQHF,TGCGCCAGCAGCCAAGAAACGGGACAGGTGAATCAGCCCCAGCATTTT
TRBV27,TRBJ1-5,.,.,CASRGTGTTYSNQPQHF,TGTGCCAGCAGGGGTACCGGGACAACGTATAGCAATCAGCCCCAGCATTTT
TRBV4-3,TRBJ2-1,.,TRBD1,CASSQQGQYYNEQFF,TGCGCCAGCAGCCAACAGGGACAGTACTACAATGAGCAGTTCTTC
TRBV6-5,TRBJ1-5,.,.,CASRGQINQPQHF,TGTGCCAGCAGAGGACAGATCAATCAGCCCCAGCATTTT
TRBV2,TRBJ2-3,.,TRBD1,CASSLRQGGRDTQYF,TGTGCCAGCTCCCTCCGACAGGGTGGGCGAGATACGCAGTATTTT
TRBV4-3,TRBJ1-2,few,TRBD1,CASSQDPLGTAERAYGYTF,TGCGCCAGCAGCCAAGACCCTCTGGGGACAGCAGAGAGGGCGTATGGCTACACCTTC
TRBV11-2,TRBJ2-7,once,.,CASSLDQLQGGYEQYF,TGTGCCAGCAGCTTAGATCAGCTACAGGGTGGGTACGAGCAGTACTTC
TRBV5-1,TRBJ2-6,.,.,CASSSFSGANVLTF,TGCGCCAGCAGCTCATTCTCTGGGGCCAACGTCCTGACTTTC